The 9 T cell receptor beta chains listed next were all sequenced from one sample in a study of immune evolution from preneoplasia to lung adenocarcinoma. Some clones are missing from TCRdb's copy, which holds only in-frame ones; the method was immunoSEQ multiplex PCR. The sample comprises some 4,900 clones, about three quarters of which are singletons, and roughly 25% rests with the top ten. The sequenced material came from FFPE normal lung tissue adjacent to the tumor. The receptors here all came from a person aged 55 to 75 with lung adenocarcinoma.

The J gene is TRBJ1-2, the V gene TRBV28; TRBD1 agrees at 8 bases. Germline V gives CDR1 MDHEN, CDR2 SYDVKM. The CDR3 extends over 15 amino acids. The V segment lost 2 bases and the J segment 8 bases; nucleotides outside the gene matches: 10. CDR3 protein: CASSLLSGGIGGYTF. The CDR3 nucleotides read TGTGCCAGCAGTTTACTATCAGGGGGCATAGGGGGCTACACCTTC.

This clone was seen more than once but under ten times. This chain joins TRBV5-1 and TRBJ2-4; 14 positions match TRBD2. The CDR3 is 20 residues long. Losses at the gene ends were 0 bases for V and 0 bases for J; bases not matched to a gene: 8. The germline gives CDR1 SGHRS, CDR2 YFSETQ. In DNA form, the CDR3 reads TGCGCCAGCAGCTTGGAGGGACTAGCGGGAGTCCTCTTAGCCAAAAACATTCAGTACTTC. This gives the protein CASSLEGLAGVLLAKNIQYF.

J is TRBJ2-2 and V is TRBV19; a weak D match, TRBD2 (7 bases). CDR3 length: 16 amino acids. Germline assignment: CDR1 LNHDA and CDR2 SQIVND (reference sequence). V was pared by 3 bases and J by 6 bases, with 17 bases between. The CDR3 DNA reads as TGTGCCAGTAGTATTAGTTCGGGGGGCCGGCCCGGGGAGCTGTTTTTT. Translating gives CASSISSGGRPGELFF. The variable domain in full, with the rest retrieved from reference TRBV19 and TRBJ2-2, is DGGITQSPKYLFRKEGQNVTLSCEQNLNHDAMYWYRQDPGQGLRLIYYSQIVNDFQKGDIAEGYSVSREKKESFPLTVTSAQKNPTAFYLCASSISSGGRPGELFFGEGSRLTVL.

This clone is large. This chain connects TRBV28 to TRBJ1-1; 7 positions agree with TRBD1. CDR3 length: 15 residues. Germline V CDR1 and CDR2: MDHEN, SYDVKM. Trimming removed 5 bases from V and 5 bases from J; junction bases left unmatched: 11. CDR3: CASSPRQGWGTEAFF. Here the CDR3 DNA reads TGTGCCAGCAGTCCACGACAGGGATGGGGGACTGAAGCTTTCTTT.

The chain recombines TRBV5-5 with TRBJ2-3; the D is unclear. V was cut by 7 bases and J by 0 bases, with 12 bases left in between. The CDR3 loop spans 14 amino acids. Germline V CDR1 and CDR2: SGHKS, YYEKEE (reference sequence). This CDR3 is CASCGPRSTDTQYF. The DNA for the CDR3 is TGTGCCAGCTGCGGACCGCGTAGCACAGATACGCAGTATTTT.

This chain connects TRBV19 to TRBJ2-7; 8 bases match TRBD1. Per the germline V gene, CDR1 is LNHDA and CDR2 is SQIVND (reference sequence). CDR3 length equals 15 residues. Unmatched junction bases numbered 5, after V lost 3 bases and J lost 1 base. CDR3 sequence (DNA): TGTGCCAGTAGTATCTCGACAGGGGCGTCCTACGAGCAGTACTTC. Protein sequence: CASSISTGASYEQYF.

The V and J genes are TRBV10-3 and TRBJ2-2; D is tentatively TRBD1 or TRBD2 (5 bases each). The CDR3 extends over 15 amino acids. V was pared by 3 bases and J by 4 bases, with 12 bases between. The germline V gene encodes CDR1 ENHRY and CDR2 SYGVKD. The CDR3, as DNA: TGTGCCATCAGTGAAGGGACGGCGATCACCGGGGAGCTGTTTTTT. Its protein product is CAISEGTAITGELFF.

The chain couples TRBV5-1 to TRBJ2-7, with unresolved D. The CDR3 spans 17 residues. V was cut by 2 bases and J by 6 bases, with 24 bases left in between. CDR1 SGHRS and CDR2 YFSETQ come from the germline V gene. Here the CDR3 reads CASSLGPGRALFAEQYF. The DNA of the CDR3 is TGCGCCAGCAGCTTAGGACCGGGCCGGGCTCTTTTCGCCGAGCAGTACTTC.

CDR3: CASSLAETQYF. In DNA form, the CDR3 reads TGTGCCAGCTCACTGGCAGAGACCCAGTACTTC. V and J are TRBV18 and TRBJ2-5; no clear D gene. V was trimmed by 4 bases and J by 4 bases, leaving 4 bases between them. The germline V gene encodes CDR1 KGHSH and CDR2 LQKENI. The CDR3 length is 11 residues.